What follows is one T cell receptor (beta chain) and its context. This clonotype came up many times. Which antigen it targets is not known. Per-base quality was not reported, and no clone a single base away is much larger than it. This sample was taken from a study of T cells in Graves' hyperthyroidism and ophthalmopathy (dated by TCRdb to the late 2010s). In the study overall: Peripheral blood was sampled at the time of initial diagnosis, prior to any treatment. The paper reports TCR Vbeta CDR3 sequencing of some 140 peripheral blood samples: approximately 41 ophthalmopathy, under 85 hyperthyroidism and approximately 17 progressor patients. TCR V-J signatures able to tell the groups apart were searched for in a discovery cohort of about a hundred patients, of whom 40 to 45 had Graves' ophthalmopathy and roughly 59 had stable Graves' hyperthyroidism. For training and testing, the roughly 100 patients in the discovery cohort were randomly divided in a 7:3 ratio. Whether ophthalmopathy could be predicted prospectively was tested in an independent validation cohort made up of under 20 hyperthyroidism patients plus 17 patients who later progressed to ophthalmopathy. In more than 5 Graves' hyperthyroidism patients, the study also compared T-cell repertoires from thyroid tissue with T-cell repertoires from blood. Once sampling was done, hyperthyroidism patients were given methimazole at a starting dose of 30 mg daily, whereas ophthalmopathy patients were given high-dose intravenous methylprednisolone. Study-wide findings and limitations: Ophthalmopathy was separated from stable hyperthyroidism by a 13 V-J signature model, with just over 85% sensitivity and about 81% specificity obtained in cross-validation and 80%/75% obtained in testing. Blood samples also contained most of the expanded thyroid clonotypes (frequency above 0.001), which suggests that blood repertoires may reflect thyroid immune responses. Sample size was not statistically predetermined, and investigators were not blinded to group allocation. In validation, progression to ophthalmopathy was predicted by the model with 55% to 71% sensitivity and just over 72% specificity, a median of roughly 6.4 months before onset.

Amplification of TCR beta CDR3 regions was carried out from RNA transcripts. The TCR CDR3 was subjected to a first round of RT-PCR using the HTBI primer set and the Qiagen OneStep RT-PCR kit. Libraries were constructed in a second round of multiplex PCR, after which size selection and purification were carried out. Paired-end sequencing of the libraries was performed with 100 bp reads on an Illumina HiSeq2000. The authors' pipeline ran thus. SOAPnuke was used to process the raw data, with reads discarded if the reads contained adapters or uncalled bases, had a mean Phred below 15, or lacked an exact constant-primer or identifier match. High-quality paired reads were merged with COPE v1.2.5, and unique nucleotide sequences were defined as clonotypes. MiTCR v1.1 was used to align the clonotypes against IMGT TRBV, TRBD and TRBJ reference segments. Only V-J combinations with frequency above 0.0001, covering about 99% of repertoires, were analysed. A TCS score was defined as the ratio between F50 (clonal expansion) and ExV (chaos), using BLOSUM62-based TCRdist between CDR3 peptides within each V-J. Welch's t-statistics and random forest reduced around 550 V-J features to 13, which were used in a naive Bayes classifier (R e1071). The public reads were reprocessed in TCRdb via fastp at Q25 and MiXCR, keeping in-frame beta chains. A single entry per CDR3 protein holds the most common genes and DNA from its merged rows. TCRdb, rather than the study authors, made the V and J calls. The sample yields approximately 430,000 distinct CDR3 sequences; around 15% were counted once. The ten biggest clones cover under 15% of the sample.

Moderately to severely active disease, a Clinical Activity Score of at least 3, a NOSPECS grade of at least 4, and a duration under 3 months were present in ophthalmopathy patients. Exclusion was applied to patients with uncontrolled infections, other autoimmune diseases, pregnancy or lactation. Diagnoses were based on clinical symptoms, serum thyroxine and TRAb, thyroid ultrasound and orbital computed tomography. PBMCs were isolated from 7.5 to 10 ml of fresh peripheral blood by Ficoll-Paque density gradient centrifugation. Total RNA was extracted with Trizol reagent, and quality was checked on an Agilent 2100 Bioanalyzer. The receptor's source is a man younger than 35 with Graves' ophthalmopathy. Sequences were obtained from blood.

CDR3 region: CATSENTGEQFF. The DNA is TGTGCCACCAGTGAGAATACAGGGGAGCAGTTCTTC. The chain is made from TRBV24-1 and TRBJ2-1; D gene: possibly TRBD1, on 6 matching bases. The junction carries 10 bases between V and J, which are trimmed by 4 bases and 10 bases respectively. Per the germline V gene, KGHDR is the CDR1 and SFDVKD is the CDR2. The CDR3, from cysteine to phenylalanine, totals 12 residues. Just the 36-base CDR3 DNA is kept, in frame starting at base 1.